Shown below are 19 T cell receptor beta chains from a single sample sequenced in a study of T cell responses to AZD1222 COVID-19 vaccine. Data came from immunoSEQ multiplex PCR; TCRdb stores just in-frame clones and leaves some out. The sample yields approximately 120,000 clones, less than 90% seen once. Sequenced material: peripheral blood, taken on day 0 of AZD1222 vaccination. All receptors derive from an adult in good health.

V and J are TRBV7-8 and TRBJ2-7; 8 bases fit TRBD1. The CDR3 totals 12 residues. J gave up 4 bases and V 6 bases, and 2 bases lay outside the gene matches. CDR1 and CDR2 from the germline V gene are SGHVS and FQNEAQ. The CDR3 protein is CASSRQGYEQYF. The CDR3 DNA follows: TGTGCCAGCAGTCGACAGGGGTACGAGCAGTACTTC. The whole variable domain, filled in from reference TRBV7-8 and TRBJ2-7, reads GAGVSQSPRYKVAKRGQDVALRCDPISGHVSLFWYQQALGQGPEFLTYFQNEAQLDKSGLPSDRFFAERPEGSVSTLKIQRTQQEDSAVYLCASSRQGYEQYFGPGTRLTVT.

Of note for this clone: The same CDR3 arises from other DNA sequences in this sample as well. The chain combines TRBV15 with TRBJ1-6, with 9 bases identical to TRBD1. V gave up 2 bases and J gave up 7 bases; unmatched junction bases: 3. Germline V CDR1 and CDR2: LNHNV, YYDKDF (reference sequence). This CDR3 has 15 residues. CDR3 bases: TGTGCCACCAGCAGAACCGGGACAGGGAATTCACCCCTCCACTTT. Its protein is CATSRTGTGNSPLHF. Looking up the rest from reference TRBV15 and TRBJ1-6 gives the full variable domain: DAMVIQNPRYQVTQFGKPVTLSCSQTLNHNVMYWYQQKSSQAPKLLFHYYDKDFNNEADTPDNFQSRRPNTSFCFLDIRSPGLGDTAMYLCATSRTGTGNSPLHFGNGTRLTVT.

V gene TRBV5-1 combines with J gene TRBJ2-7; TRBD1 agrees at 7 bases. After removal of 2 bases from V and 3 bases from J, the junction contained 5 bases not matched to a gene. Germline assignment: CDR1 SGHRS and CDR2 YFSETQ. The CDR3 consists of 14 residues. The CDR3 DNA reads TGCGCCAGCAGCTTTGGGGGACAGTACTACGAGCAGTACTTC. Its translation is CASSFGGQYYEQYF.

The rearrangement joins TRBV7-2 to TRBJ1-1; no clear D gene. CDR1 is SGHTA, CDR2 FQGNSA, per germline. This CDR3 has 14 amino acids. Trimming took off 3 bases at V and 4 bases at J, with 12 bases between the two ends. The CDR3 DNA sequence: TGTGCCAGCAGCTTTAGTATGGGGAGCACTGAAGCTTTCTTT. Residues: CASSFSMGSTEAFF.

This chain uses TRBV6-4 with TRBJ2-3, with 11 bases lining up with TRBD2. The V segment lost 0 bases and the J segment 5 bases; nucleotides outside the gene matches: 25. Germline V gene sequence: CDR1 MRHNA, CDR2 SNTAGT. The CDR3 covers 23 residues. The CDR3 DNA reads as TGTGCCAGCAGTGACTCCGTTAAGGAGCCTCTGCGGGCCCTAGCGGGGGGTGGAGATACGCAGTATTTT. Residues: CASSDSVKEPLRALAGGGDTQYF.

V and J are TRBV5-4 and TRBJ2-7, with 10 bases matching TRBD2. Germline trimming cut 4 bases from V and 3 bases from J; bases unmatched to any gene: 7. Germline CDR1 reads SGHNT; CDR2 reads YYREEE (reference sequence). The CDR3 has 15 residues. The CDR3 is CASSKTSGAYYEQYF. In DNA form, the CDR3 reads TGTGCCAGCAGCAAAACTAGCGGGGCGTACTACGAGCAGTACTTC.

The V call is TRBV28, the J call TRBJ1-5; D may be TRBD1 (6 bases). Germline values: CDR1 MDHEN, CDR2 SYDVKM. CDR3 length: 17 amino acids. V was clipped by 10 bases and J by 2 bases, with 24 bases between them. The CDR3 DNA sequence: TGTGCCACTCGGGGGGGGGCTCAATTCGGTGGCAATCAGCCCCAGCATTTT. Its translation: CATRGGAQFGGNQPQHF. Full variable domain (outside the CDR3, taken from reference TRBV28 and TRBJ1-5): DVKVTQSSRYLVKRTGEKVFLECVQDMDHENMFWYRQDPGLGLRLIYFSYDVKMKEKGDIPEGYSVSREKKERFSLILESASTNQTSMYLCATRGGAQFGGNQPQHFGDGTRLSIL.

This clone was counted once. V usage is TRBV12-5 and J usage is TRBJ1-5, with D perhaps matching TRBD1 (5 bases). V lost 8 bases and J 10 bases, leaving 18 bases between the germline ends. CDR1 and CDR2 from the germline V gene are LGHNT and FRNRAP. The CDR3 covers 13 residues. CDR3 amino acids: CASTVGGERPQHF. CDR3 bases: TGTGCTAGTACGGTGGGGGGAGAGCGTCCCCAGCATTTT.

The chain uses TRBV3-1 (or the pseudogene TRBV3-2) and TRBJ1-6; D not certain. CDR3 length equals 14 residues. Germline loops: CDR1 LGHDT, CDR2 YNNKEL (reference sequence). Trimming left V 2 bases short and J 7 bases short, with 9 bases between. The CDR3 is CASSQRTENSPLHF. The DNA of the CDR3 is TGTGCCAGCAGCCAACGGACTGAGAATTCACCCCTCCACTTT.

The chain carries TRBV28 and TRBJ1-2; D is undetermined. This CDR3 is 15 amino acids long. The germline V and J ends were trimmed by 5 bases and 3 bases, with 16 bases remaining between them. Per germline, CDR1 MDHEN and CDR2 SYDVKM. This CDR3 reads CASSPPKGRYYGYTF. CDR3 nucleotide sequence: TGTGCCAGCAGTCCACCAAAAGGTCGGTACTATGGCTACACCTTC.

This chain joins TRBV24-1 and TRBJ2-7; 8 positions match TRBD2. CDR1 is KGHDR, CDR2 SFDVKD, per germline. The CDR3 contains 14 residues. The J segment lost 2 bases and the V segment lost 12 bases, leaving 11 bases of the junction unmatched. The CDR3 is CAPENGTRAYEQYF. The CDR3 coding sequence is TGTGCCCCAGAGAACGGGACTAGAGCCTACGAGCAGTACTTC.

The rearrangement links TRBV9 to TRBJ1-4; TRBD1 might be the D (6 bases). Germline CDR1 reads SGDLS; CDR2 reads YYNGEE. The CDR3 consists of 15 residues. V lost 7 bases, J lost 8 bases, and 21 bases lay in between. CDR3 nucleotides: TGTGCCAGCCCTCCACGGGGGGCGCGACGAGAAAAACTGTTTTTT. The encoded protein is CASPPRGARREKLFF.

The J gene is TRBJ2-7, the V gene TRBV5-1; TRBD2 agrees at 10 bases. The CDR3 length is 16 residues. Trimming removed 0 bases from V and 3 bases from J; junction bases left unmatched: 6. Germline CDR1 and CDR2: SGHRS and YFSETQ. In DNA form, the CDR3 reads TGCGCCAGCAGCTTGGGGGTAGCGGGAGGAGTCTACGAGCAGTACTTC. Protein: CASSLGVAGGVYEQYF.

The chain has TRBV7-2 and TRBJ1-3, with 10 bases matching TRBD1. Per germline, CDR1 SGHTA and CDR2 FQGNSA. V shed 5 bases, J shed 2 bases, and the junction held 6 bases outside the gene matches. The CDR3 is 16 amino acids. In nucleotides, the CDR3 is TGTGCCAGCAGCGGCCGGGACAGGGGACCTGGAAACACCATATATTTT. As protein: CASSGRDRGPGNTIYF.

V usage is TRBV10-1 and J usage is TRBJ2-2; TRBD1 might be the D (6 bases). V lost 3 bases and J lost 5, with 13 bases in between. Germline CDR1 and CDR2: WNHNN and SYGVQD (reference sequence). This CDR3 has 15 amino acids. DNA for the CDR3: TGCGCCAGCAGTGACCCAGGGGTACGAACCGGGGAGCTGTTTTTT. Translation: CASSDPGVRTGELFF.

The rearrangement links TRBV6-1 to TRBJ2-2; no clear D. Germline V gives CDR1 MNHNS, CDR2 SASEGT. CDR3 length equals 13 residues. The germline V and J ends were trimmed by 1 base and 5 bases, with 5 bases remaining between them. The CDR3 DNA sequence: TGTGCCAGCAGTGAAGGGGGAACCGGGGAGCTGTTTTTT. It encodes CASSEGGTGELFF.

The rearrangement links TRBV9 to TRBJ2-7; D is tentatively TRBD1 or TRBD2 (5 bases each). The V gene lost 2 bases and the J gene lost 3 bases, with 15 bases spanning the gap. Germline V lookup: CDR1 SGDLS, CDR2 YYNGEE. The CDR3 contains 15 residues. The CDR3, as DNA: TGTGCCAGCAGCGTTAGTGCCGGGGCTAACTACGAGCAGTACTTC. This translates into CASSVSAGANYEQYF.

This chain uses TRBV7-3 with TRBJ1-1; D call uncertain. V was trimmed by 3 bases and J by 3 bases, leaving 8 bases between them. The CDR3 is made up of 13 amino acids. In germline, CDR1 is SGHTA, CDR2 FQGTGA. The CDR3 coding sequence is TGTGCCAGCAGCTTCGATAGAGACACTGAAGCTTTCTTT. Amino acids: CASSFDRDTEAFF.

The chain joins TRBV11-2 to TRBJ2-7; 8 nucleotides match TRBD1. The germline V gene encodes CDR1 SGHAT and CDR2 FQNNGV. This CDR3 contains 14 residues. V gave up 0 bases and J gave up 6 bases; unmatched junction bases: 4. This chain's CDR3 is CASSLDKGTGEQYF. The CDR3 DNA reads TGTGCCAGCAGCTTAGATAAGGGGACAGGCGAGCAGTACTTC. The full variable domain, in which reference TRBV11-2 and TRBJ2-7 provide the parts outside the CDR3, is EAGVAQSPRYKIIEKRQSVAFWCNPISGHATLYWYQQILGQGPKLLIQFQNNGVVDDSQLPKDRFSAERLKGVDSTLKIQPAKLEDSAVYLCASSLDKGTGEQYFGPGTRLTVT.